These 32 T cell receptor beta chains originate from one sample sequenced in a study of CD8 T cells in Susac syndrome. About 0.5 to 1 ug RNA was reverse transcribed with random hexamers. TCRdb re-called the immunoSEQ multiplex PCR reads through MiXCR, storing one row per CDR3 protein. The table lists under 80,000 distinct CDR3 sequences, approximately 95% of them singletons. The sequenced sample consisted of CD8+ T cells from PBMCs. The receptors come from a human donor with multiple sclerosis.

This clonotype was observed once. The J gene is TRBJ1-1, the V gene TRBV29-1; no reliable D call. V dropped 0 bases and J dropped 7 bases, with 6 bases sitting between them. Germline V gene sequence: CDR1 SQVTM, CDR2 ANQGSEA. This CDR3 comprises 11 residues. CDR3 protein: CSVEDRIEAFF. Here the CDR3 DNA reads TGCAGCGTTGAAGATCGGATTGAAGCTTTCTTT.

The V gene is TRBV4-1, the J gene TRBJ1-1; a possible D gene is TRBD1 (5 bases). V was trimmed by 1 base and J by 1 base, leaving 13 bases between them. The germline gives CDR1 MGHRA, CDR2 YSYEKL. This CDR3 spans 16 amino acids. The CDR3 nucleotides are TGCGCCAGCAGCCAAGGGTTCGAGGGGCCGAACACTGAAGCTTTCTTT. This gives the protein CASSQGFEGPNTEAFF.

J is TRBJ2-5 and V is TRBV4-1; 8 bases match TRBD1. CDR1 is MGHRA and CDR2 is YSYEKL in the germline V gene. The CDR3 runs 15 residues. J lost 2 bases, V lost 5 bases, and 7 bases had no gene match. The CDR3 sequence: CASSSRQGSQETQYF. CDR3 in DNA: TGCGCCAGCAGCTCCCGACAGGGGAGTCAAGAGACCCAGTACTTC.

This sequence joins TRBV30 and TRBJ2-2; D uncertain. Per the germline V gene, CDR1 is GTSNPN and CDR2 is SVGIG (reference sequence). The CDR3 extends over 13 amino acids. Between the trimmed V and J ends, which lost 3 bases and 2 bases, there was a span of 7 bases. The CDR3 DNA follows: TGTGCCTGGAGAAGGCCAAACACCGGGGAGCTGTTTTTT. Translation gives CAWRRPNTGELFF.

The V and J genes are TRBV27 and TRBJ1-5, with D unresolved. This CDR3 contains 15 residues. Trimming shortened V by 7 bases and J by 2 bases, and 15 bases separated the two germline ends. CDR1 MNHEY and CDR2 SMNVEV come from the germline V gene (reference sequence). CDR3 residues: CASMSTPEGNQPQHF. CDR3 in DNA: TGTGCCAGCATGTCCACTCCGGAGGGCAATCAGCCCCAGCATTTT.

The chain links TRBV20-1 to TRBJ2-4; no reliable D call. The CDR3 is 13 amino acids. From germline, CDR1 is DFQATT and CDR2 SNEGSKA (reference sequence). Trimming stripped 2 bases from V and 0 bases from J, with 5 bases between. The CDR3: CSARPRAKNIQYF. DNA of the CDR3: TGCAGTGCTAGACCGAGAGCCAAAAACATTCAGTACTTC.

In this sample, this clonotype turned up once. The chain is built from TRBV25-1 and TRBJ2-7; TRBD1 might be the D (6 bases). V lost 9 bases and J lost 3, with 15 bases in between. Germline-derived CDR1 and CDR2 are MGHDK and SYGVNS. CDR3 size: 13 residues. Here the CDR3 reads CARQGPPLYEQYF. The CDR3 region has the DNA TGTGCCAGACAGGGTCCACCTCTCTACGAGCAGTACTTC.

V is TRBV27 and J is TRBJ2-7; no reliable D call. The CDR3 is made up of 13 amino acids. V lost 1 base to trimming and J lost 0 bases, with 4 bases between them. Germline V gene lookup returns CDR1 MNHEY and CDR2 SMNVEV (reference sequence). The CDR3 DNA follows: TGTGCCAGCAGTTTATACCCCTCCTACGAGCAGTACTTC. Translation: CASSLYPSYEQYF.

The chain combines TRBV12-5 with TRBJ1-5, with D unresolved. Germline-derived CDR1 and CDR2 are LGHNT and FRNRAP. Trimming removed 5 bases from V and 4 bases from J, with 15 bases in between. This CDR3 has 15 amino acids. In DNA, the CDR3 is TGTGCTAGTGGTATTCTCGGCCAGGTGAATCAGCCCCAGCATTTT. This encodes CASGILGQVNQPQHF. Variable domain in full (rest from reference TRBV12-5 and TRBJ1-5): DARVTQTPRHKVTEMGQEVTMRCQPILGHNTVFWYRQTMMQGLELLAYFRNRAPLDDSGMPKDRFSAEMPDATLATLKIQPSEPRDSAVYFCASGILGQVNQPQHFGDGTRLSIL.

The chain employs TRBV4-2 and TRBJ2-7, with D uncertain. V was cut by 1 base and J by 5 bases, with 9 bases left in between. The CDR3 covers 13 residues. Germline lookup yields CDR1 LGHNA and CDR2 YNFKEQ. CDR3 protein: CASSQAALHEQYF. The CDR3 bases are TGTGCCAGCAGCCAAGCCGCACTTCACGAGCAGTACTTC.

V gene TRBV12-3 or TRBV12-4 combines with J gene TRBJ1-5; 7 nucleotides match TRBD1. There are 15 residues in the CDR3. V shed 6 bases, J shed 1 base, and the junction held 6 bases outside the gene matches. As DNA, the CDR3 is TGTGCCAGCAGCAAAACAGGGGAGAGCAATCAGCCCCAGCATTTT. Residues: CASSKTGESNQPQHF.

CDR3 loop: CASSQGTGETEAFF. In DNA form, the CDR3 reads TGCGCCAGCAGCCAAGGCACGGGTGAGACTGAAGCTTTCTTT. The rearrangement uses TRBV4-1 and TRBJ1-1; D is undetermined. The length of the CDR3 is 14 residues. Looked up from germline, CDR1 is MGHRA and CDR2 is YSYEKL. Trimming cost V 1 base and J 5 bases, with 11 bases left between them.

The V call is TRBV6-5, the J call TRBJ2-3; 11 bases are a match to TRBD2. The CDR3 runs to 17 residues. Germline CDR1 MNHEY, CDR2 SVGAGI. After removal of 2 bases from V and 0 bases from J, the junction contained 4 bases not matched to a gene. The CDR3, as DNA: TGTGCCAGCAGTTACGAGACTAGCGGGACTAGCACAGATACGCAGTATTTT. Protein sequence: CASSYETSGTSTDTQYF.

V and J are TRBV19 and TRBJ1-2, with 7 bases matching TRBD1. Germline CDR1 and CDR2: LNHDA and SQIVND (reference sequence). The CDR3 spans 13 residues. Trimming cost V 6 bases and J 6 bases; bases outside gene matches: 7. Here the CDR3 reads CASSLTGSDGYTF. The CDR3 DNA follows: TGTGCCAGTAGCCTGACAGGGAGTGATGGCTACACCTTC.

CDR3 in DNA: TGTGCCTTCACACTGCTCAACACAGATACGCAGTATTTT. Protein product: CAFTLLNTDTQYF. This sequence joins TRBV30 and TRBJ2-3; D not resolved. This CDR3 spans 13 amino acids. V was cut by 7 bases and J by 2 bases, with 13 bases left in between. The V gene's germline CDR1 is GTSNPN and CDR2 SVGIG (reference sequence).

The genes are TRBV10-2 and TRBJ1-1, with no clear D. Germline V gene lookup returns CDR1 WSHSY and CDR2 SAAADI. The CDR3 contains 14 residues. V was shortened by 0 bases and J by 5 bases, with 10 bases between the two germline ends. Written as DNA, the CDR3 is TGCGCCAGCAGTGAGTCGGAGAGAGGTACTGAAGCTTTCTTT. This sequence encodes CASSESERGTEAFF.

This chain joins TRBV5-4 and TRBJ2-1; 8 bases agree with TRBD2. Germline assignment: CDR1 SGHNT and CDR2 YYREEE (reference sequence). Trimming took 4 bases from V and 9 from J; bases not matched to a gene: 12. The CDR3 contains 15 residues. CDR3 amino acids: CASSPDQRERSEQFF. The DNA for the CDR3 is TGTGCCAGCAGCCCGGACCAGCGGGAGAGGAGTGAGCAGTTCTTC.

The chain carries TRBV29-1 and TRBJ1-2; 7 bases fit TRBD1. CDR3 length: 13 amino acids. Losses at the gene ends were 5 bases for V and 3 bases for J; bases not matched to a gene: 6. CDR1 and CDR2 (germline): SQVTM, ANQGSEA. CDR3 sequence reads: CSVLDRTDYGYTF. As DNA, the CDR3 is TGCAGCGTTTTGGACAGGACGGACTATGGCTACACCTTC. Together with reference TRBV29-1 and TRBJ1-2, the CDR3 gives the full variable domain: SAVISQKPSRDICQRGTSLTIQCQVDSQVTMMFWYRQQPGQSLTLIATANQGSEATYESGFVIDKFPISRPNLTFSTLTVSNMSPEDSSIYLCSVLDRTDYGYTFGSGTRLTVV.

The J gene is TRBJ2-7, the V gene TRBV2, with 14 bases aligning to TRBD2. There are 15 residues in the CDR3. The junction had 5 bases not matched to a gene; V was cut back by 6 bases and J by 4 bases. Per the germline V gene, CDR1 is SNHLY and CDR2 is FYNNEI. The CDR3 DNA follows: TGTGCCAGCAGCCCGGGACTAGCGGGAGCATACGAGCAGTACTTC. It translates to CASSPGLAGAYEQYF.

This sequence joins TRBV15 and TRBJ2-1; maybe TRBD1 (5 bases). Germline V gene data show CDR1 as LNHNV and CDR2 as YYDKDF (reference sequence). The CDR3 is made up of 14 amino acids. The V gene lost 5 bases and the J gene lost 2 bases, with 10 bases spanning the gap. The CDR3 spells CATSQGGPYNEQFF. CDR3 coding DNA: TGTGCCACCAGCCAGGGCGGACCCTACAATGAGCAGTTCTTC.

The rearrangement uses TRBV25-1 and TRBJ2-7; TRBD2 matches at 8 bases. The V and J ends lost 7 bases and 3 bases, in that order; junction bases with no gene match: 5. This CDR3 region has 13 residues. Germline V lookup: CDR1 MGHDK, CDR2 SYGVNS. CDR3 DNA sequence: TGTGCCAGCACCGCGGGGACTAGCTACGAGCAGTACTTC. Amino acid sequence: CASTAGTSYEQYF.

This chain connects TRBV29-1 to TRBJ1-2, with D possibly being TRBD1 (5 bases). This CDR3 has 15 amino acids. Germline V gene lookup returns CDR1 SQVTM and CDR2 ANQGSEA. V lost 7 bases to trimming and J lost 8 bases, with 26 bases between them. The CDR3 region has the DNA TGCAGCGCCGTATGGTACGACTTGACAGCGGCCGGCTACACCTTC. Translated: CSAVWYDLTAAGYTF.

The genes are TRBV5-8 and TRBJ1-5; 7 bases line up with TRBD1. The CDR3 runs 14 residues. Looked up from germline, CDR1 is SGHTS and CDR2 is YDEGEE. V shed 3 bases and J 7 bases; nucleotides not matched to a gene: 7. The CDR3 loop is CASSYDRARQPQHF. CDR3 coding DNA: TGTGCCAGCAGCTATGACAGGGCTCGGCAGCCCCAGCATTTT.

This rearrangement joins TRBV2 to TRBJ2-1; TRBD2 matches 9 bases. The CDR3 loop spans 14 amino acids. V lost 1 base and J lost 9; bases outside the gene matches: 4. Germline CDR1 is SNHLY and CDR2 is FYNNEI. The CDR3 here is CASSEEREVLEQFF. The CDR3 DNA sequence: TGTGCCAGCAGTGAAGAGCGGGAGGTTCTTGAGCAGTTCTTC.

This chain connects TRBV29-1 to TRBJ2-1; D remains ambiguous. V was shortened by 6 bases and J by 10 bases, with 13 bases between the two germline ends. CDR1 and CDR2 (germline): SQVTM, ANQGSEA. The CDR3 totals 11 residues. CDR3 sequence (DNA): TGCAGCGTAGCCAAACCCAGGGAGCAGTTCTTC. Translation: CSVAKPREQFF.

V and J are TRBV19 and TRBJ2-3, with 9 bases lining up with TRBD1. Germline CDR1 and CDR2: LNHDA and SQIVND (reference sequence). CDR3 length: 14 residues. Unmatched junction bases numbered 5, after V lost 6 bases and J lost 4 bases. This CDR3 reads CASSQDRGADTQYF. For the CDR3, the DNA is TGTGCCAGTAGCCAGGACAGGGGTGCAGATACGCAGTATTTT.

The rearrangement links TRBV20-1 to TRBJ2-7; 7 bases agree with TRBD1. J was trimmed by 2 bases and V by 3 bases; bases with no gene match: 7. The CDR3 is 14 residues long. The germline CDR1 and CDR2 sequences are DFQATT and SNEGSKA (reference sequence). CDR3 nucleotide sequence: TGCAGTGCTAGGCGTACACAGGGGACCTACGAGCAGTACTTC. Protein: CSARRTQGTYEQYF.

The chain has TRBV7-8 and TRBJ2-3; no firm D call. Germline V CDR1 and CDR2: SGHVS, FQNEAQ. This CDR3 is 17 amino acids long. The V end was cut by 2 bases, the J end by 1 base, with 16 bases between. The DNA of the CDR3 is TGTGCCAGCAGCTTACCTACTACGCGGACGGGCACAGATACGCAGTATTTT. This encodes CASSLPTTRTGTDTQYF.

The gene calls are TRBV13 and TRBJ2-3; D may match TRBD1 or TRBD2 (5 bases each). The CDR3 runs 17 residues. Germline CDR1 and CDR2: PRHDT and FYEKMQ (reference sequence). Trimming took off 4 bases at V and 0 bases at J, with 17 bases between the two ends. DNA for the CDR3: TGTGCCAGCAGCTCTCCTGCCCGGGGCCCTAGCACAGATACGCAGTATTTT. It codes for CASSSPARGPSTDTQYF.

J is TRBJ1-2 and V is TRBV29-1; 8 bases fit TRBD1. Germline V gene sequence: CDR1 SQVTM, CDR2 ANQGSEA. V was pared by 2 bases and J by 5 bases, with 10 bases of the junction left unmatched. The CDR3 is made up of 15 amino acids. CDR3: CSVESSGGLWYGYTF. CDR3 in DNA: TGCAGCGTTGAAAGTTCAGGGGGCTTATGGTATGGCTACACCTTC.

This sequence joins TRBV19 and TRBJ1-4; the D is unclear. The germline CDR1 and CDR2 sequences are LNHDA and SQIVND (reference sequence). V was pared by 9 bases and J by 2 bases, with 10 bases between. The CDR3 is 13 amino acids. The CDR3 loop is CASEGVTNEKLFF. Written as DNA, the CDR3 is TGTGCCAGCGAAGGAGTGACTAATGAAAAACTGTTTTTT.

In DNA, the CDR3 is TGTGCCACCAGTGATTTGGTTGACGAGCAGTACTTC. Its protein is CATSDLVDEQYF. The gene calls are TRBV24-1 and TRBJ2-7; D is ambiguous. The CDR3 length is 12 residues. The germline V gene encodes CDR1 KGHDR and CDR2 SFDVKD. V gave up 0 bases and J gave up 5 bases, with 4 bases separating them.